This T cell receptor (beta chain) derives from a study of T cells expressing NK-cell markers. Study context: The study sequenced eight donors, seven HCMV-seropositive and one seronegative.

As concerns this clonotype: Its target is not known.

From its re-call of the 5' RACE reads, TCRdb lists each CDR3 protein once, without DNA. In total, the table holds some 150,000 distinct CDR3 sequences. Germline V gives CDR1 GTSNPN, CDR2 SVGIG (reference sequence). This CDR3 is built from 17 residues. Overall study findings and caveats: Of the CD8+ T cells in about 6 donors, roughly 1.0-7.5% belonged to dominant NKG2C+ clonotypes.

Sequencing was done on a sample of blood T cells: a sorted CD56 or NKG2C T cell subset, CD4+ or CD8+ T cells, or bulk PBMC T cells (not recorded which). The gene calls are TRBV30 and TRBJ2-1; no DNA is available, so the TRBD2 call from TCRdb remains unchecked. This clonotype originated in a man between 18 and 29 years old in good health. The CDR3 protein is CAFNPLGLAGVMNEQFF. Filled out from reference TRBV30 and TRBJ2-1, the complete variable domain reads SQTIHQWPATLVQPVGSPLSLECTVEGTSNPNLYWYRQAAGRGLQLLFYSVGIGQISSEVPQNLSASRPQDRQFILSSKKLLLSDSGFYLCAFNPLGLAGVMNEQFFGPGTRLTVL.